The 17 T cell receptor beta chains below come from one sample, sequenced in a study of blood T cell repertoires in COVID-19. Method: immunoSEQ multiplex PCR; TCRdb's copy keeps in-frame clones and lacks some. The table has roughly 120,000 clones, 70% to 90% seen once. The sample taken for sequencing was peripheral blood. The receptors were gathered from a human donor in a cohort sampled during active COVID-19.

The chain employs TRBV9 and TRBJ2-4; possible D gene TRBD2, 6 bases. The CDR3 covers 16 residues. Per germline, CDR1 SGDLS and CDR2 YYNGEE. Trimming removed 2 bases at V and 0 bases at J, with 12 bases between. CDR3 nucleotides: TGTGCCAGCAGCGTCTCGGGGGAGCTAGCCAAAAACATTCAGTACTTC. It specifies CASSVSGELAKNIQYF.

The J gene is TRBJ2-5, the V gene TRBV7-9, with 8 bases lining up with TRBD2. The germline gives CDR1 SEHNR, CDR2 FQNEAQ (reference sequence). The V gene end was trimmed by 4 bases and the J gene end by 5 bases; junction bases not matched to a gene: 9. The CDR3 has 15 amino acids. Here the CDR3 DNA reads TGTGCCAGCAGCTCGACCGGGACTAGTGTGGAGACCCAGTACTTC. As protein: CASSSTGTSVETQYF.

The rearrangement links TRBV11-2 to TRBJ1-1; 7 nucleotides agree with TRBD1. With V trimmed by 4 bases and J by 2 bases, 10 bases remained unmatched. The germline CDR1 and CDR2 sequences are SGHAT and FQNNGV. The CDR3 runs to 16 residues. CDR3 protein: CASSWPGTEINTEAFF. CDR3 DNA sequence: TGTGCCAGCAGCTGGCCGGGGACAGAAATAAACACTGAAGCTTTCTTT.

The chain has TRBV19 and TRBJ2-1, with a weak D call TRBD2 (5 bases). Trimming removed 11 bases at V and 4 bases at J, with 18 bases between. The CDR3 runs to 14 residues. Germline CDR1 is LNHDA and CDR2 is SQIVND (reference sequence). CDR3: CAQEGRAPYNEQFF. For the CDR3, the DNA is TGTGCCCAAGAAGGGAGAGCACCTTACAATGAGCAGTTCTTC.

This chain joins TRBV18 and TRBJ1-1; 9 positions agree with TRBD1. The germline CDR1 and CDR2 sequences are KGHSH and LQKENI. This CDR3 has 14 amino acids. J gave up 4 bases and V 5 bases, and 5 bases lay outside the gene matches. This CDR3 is CASSASDRGTEAFF. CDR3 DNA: TGTGCCAGCTCAGCCTCGGACAGGGGCACTGAAGCTTTCTTT.

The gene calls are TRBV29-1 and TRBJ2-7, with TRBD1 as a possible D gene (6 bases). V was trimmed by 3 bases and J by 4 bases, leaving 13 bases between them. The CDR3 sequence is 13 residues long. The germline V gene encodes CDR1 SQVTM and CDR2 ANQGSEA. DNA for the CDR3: TGCAGCGTTGAGGGGTTAGGGGGTTACGAGCAGTACTTC. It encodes CSVEGLGGYEQYF.

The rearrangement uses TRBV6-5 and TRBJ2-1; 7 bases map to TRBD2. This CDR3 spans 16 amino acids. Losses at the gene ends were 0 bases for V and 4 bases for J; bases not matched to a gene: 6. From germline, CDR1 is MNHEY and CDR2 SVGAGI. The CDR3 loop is CASSYSSSGHYNEQFF. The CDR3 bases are TGTGCCAGCAGTTACTCGTCTAGCGGACATTACAATGAGCAGTTCTTC.

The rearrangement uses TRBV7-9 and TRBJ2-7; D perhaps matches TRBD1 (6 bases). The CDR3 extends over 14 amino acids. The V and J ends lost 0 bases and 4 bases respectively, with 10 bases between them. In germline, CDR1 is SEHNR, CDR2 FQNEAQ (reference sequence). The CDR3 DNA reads TGTGCCAGCAGCTTAGCGGGACACTTTTACGAGCAGTACTTC. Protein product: CASSLAGHFYEQYF.

The CDR3 DNA sequence: TGCGCCAGCAGCGGGGGGGGCGCGGCTAATGAAAAACTGTTTTTT. It is translated as CASSGGGAANEKLFF. The chain employs TRBV5-1 and TRBJ1-4, with a possible D match to TRBD1 (6 bases). V lost 4 bases, J lost 3 bases, and 13 bases lay in between. Germline CDR1 reads SGHRS; CDR2 reads YFSETQ. The CDR3 is 15 residues long.

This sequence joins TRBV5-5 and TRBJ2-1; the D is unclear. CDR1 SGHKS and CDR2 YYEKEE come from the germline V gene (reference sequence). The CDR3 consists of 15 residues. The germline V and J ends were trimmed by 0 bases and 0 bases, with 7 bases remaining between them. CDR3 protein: CASSLAVSSYNEQFF. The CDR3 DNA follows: TGTGCCAGCAGCTTGGCCGTCAGCTCCTACAATGAGCAGTTCTTC.

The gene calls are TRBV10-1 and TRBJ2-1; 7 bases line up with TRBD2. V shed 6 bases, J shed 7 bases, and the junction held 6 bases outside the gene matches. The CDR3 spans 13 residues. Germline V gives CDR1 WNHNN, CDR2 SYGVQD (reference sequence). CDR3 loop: CASRGGSCNEQFF. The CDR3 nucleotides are TGCGCCAGCAGGGGGGGGAGCTGTAATGAGCAGTTCTTC.

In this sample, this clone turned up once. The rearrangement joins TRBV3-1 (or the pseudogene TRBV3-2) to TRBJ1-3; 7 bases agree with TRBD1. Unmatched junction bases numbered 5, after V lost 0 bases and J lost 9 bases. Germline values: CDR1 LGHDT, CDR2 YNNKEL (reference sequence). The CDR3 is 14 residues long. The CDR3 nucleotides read TGTGCCAGCAGCCAAGATGGCAGGGGGATCACCATATATTTT. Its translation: CASSQDGRGITIYF.

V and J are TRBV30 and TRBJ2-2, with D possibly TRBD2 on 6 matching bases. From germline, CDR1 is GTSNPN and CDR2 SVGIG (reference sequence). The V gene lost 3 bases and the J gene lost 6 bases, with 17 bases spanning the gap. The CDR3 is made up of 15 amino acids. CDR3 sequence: CAWSWDGRPPGELFF. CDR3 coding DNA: TGTGCCTGGAGCTGGGACGGGAGACCCCCCGGGGAGCTGTTTTTT.

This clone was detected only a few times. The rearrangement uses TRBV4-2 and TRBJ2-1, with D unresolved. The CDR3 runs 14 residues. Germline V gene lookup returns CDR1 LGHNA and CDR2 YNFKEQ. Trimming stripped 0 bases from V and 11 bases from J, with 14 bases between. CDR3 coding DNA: TGTGCCAGCAGCCAAGAGGTGGAGCCCGTAAAGCAGTTCTTC. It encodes CASSQEVEPVKQFF.

The CDR3 loop is CASSLTIRDEQYF. The CDR3 coding sequence is TGTGCCAGCAGCTTAACGATCAGGGACGAGCAGTACTTC. The chain employs TRBV7-3 and TRBJ2-7, with a tentative D call TRBD1 (5 bases). Trimming took 0 bases from V and 5 from J, leaving 8 bases between them. This CDR3 contains 13 residues. In germline, CDR1 is SGHTA, CDR2 FQGTGA.

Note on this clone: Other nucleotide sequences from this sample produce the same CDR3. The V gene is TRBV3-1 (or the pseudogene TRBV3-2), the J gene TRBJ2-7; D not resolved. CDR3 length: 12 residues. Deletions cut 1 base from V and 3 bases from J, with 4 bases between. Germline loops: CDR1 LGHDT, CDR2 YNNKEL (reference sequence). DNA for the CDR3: TGTGCCAGCAGCCAAGCTCGCTACGAGCAGTACTTC. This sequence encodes CASSQARYEQYF.

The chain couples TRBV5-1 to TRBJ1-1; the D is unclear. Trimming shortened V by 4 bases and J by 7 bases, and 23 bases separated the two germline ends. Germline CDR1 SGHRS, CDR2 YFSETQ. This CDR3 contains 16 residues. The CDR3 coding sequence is TGCGCCAGCAGCCTGTCTACGGTCTCCTTAGCCCTTGAAGCTTTCTTT. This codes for CASSLSTVSLALEAFF. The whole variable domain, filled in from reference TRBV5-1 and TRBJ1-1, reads KAGVTQTPRYLIKTRGQQVTLSCSPISGHRSVSWYQQTPGQGLQFLFEYFSETQRNKGNFPGRFSGRQFSNSRSEMNVSTLELGDSALYLCASSLSTVSLALEAFFGQGTRLTVV.